This T cell receptor (beta chain) was found in a study of identifying expanded T cells in peripheral blood. Sequencing used immunoSEQ multiplex PCR; TCRdb keeps in-frame clones, though not all of them. The top ten hold around 14% of the sample, which has over 85,000 clones, about nine tenths seen once. The germline V gene has CDR1 MNHEY and CDR2 SVGAGI. V dropped 6 bases and J dropped 4 bases, with 13 bases sitting between them. There are 13 residues in the CDR3. The material sequenced was blood. V and J are TRBV6-5 and TRBJ2-7; D is unclear. This sequence originates from a person between 18 and 75 years old in good health. The CDR3 nucleotides are TGTGCCAGCAGACCAAGTTCGTCATACGAGCAGTACTTC. This codes for CASRPSSSYEQYF.